What follows are 6 T cell receptor beta chains derived from one specimen sequenced in a study of blood T cells in healthy people across ages. Combining a sample-barcoded 5' primer with a J-beta primer mix, a second PCR ran for roughly 7 to 12 cycles. TCRdb independently ran MiXCR on the 5' RACE reads; one entry per CDR3 protein. This sample yields about 1.7 million distinct CDR3 sequences, of which 28% are seen a single time; around 7.7% belongs to the top ten. The sequencing input was blood. These receptors were collected from a woman aged 25-40 years in good health.

V usage is TRBV19 and J usage is TRBJ1-1; D is unresolved. V lost 3 bases to trimming and J lost 1 base, with 12 bases between them. The CDR3 has 15 residues. From germline, CDR1 is LNHDA and CDR2 SQIVND (reference sequence). The CDR3 is CASSMGSGGNTEAFF. The CDR3 coding sequence is TGTGCCAGTAGTATGGGGTCTGGCGGGAACACTGAAGCTTTCTTT.

This clonotype was counted between two and nine times. The genes are TRBV4-3 and TRBJ2-5; D may match TRBD1 or TRBD2 (5 bases each). The J call is uncertain, as TRBJ2-7 better fits the DNA end. The CDR3 is 17 residues long. Germline V gene sequence: CDR1 LGHNA, CDR2 YSLEER. DNA for the CDR3: TGCGCCAGCAGCCAAGATATCGGGGCTTGGGGCACCTACGAGCAGTACTTC. It translates to CASSQDIGAWGTYEQYF.

The gene calls are TRBV6-5 and TRBJ1-2; 7 bases agree with TRBD1. V gave up 7 bases and J gave up 11 bases; unmatched junction bases: 7. Germline V gives CDR1 MNHEY, CDR2 SVGAGI. The CDR3 runs 11 residues. The CDR3: CASTRQGVYTF. CDR3 nucleotide sequence: TGTGCCAGCACCCGGCAGGGGGTTTACACCTTC.

This clonotype was seen only a few times. The rearrangement links TRBV18 to TRBJ1-6; 8 positions match TRBD1. Germline values: CDR1 KGHSH, CDR2 LQKENI. The CDR3 covers 15 residues. The junction had 2 bases not matched to a gene; V was cut back by 2 bases and J by 5 bases. DNA of the CDR3: TGTGCCAGCTCACCATTGACAGGGGATAATTCACCCCTCCACTTT. This encodes CASSPLTGDNSPLHF.

This clonotype was recorded a few times. The chain uses TRBV18 and TRBJ2-1; 8 bases are shared with TRBD2. J was trimmed by 10 bases and V by 0 bases; bases with no gene match: 11. Germline CDR1 reads KGHSH; CDR2 reads LQKENI. The CDR3 runs to 16 residues. The CDR3 region is CASSPPGAGGPPEQFF. The CDR3 bases are TGTGCCAGCTCACCACCGGGGGCGGGAGGCCCCCCCGAGCAGTTCTTC. Full variable domain (remainder filled in from reference TRBV18 and TRBJ2-1): NAGVMQNPRHLVRRRGQEARLRCSPMKGHSHVYWYRQLPEEGLKFMVYLQKENIIDESGMPKERFSAEFPKEGPSILRIQQVVRGDSAAYFCASSPPGAGGPPEQFFGPGTRLTVL.

The CDR3 is CSVGLPYNEQYF. DNA for the CDR3: TGCAGTGTGGGACTACCTTACAATGAGCAGTACTTC. V and J are TRBV20-1 and TRBJ2-4, with TRBD2 matching 7 bases. The CDR3 is made up of 12 amino acids. CDR1 DFQATT and CDR2 SNEGSKA come from the germline V gene (reference sequence). With 7 bases clipped from V and 13 bases from J, the junction kept 13 bases outside the gene matches.